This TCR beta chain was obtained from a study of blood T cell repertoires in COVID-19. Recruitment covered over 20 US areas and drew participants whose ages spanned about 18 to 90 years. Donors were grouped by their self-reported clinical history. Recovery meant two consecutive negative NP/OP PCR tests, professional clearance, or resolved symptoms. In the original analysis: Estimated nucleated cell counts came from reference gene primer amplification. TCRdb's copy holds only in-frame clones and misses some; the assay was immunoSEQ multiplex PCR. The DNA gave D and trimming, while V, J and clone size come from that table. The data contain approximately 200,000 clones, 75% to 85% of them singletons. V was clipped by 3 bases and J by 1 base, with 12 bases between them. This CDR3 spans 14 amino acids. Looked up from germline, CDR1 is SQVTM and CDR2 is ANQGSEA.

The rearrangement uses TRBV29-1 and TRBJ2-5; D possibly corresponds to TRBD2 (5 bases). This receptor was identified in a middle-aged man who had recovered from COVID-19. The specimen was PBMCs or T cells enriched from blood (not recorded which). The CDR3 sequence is CSVELDFIQETQYF. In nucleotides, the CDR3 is TGCAGCGTTGAGTTGGACTTCATCCAAGAGACCCAGTACTTC.